Presented here are 10 T cell receptor beta chains from one specimen sequenced in a study of beta chain features in type 1 diabetes. Their recognized antigens are unknown. Findings and caveats of the study: Shorter TCRB CDR3s, moderately but significantly so, marked every one of the four CD4+ subsets in Type 1 diabetes patients.

TCRB transcripts that were expressed got sequenced, as all of the isolated RNA had been reverse transcribed. Assay used: immunoSEQ multiplex PCR; TCRdb lists only in-frame clones, some missing. The table lists roughly 300,000 clones, around an eighth of them singletons. The sequenced material came from naive CD4+ T cells from blood. These receptors all stem from a man aged 30-40 years with type 1 diabetes.

This chain links TRBV7-9 with TRBJ1-2, with D hard to call. Germline V gives CDR1 SEHNR, CDR2 FQNEAQ (reference sequence). Trimming took 2 bases from V and 0 from J, leaving 10 bases between them. The CDR3 is 15 amino acids. The CDR3 spells CASSLLGTANYGYTF. Written as DNA, the CDR3 is TGTGCCAGCAGCTTACTCGGAACAGCTAACTATGGCTACACCTTC.

This sequence joins TRBV20-1 and TRBJ2-7, with D perhaps TRBD2 (5 bases). The CDR3 contains 10 residues. The V end was cut by 5 bases, the J end by 6 bases, with 8 bases between. Germline CDR1 reads DFQATT; CDR2 reads SNEGSKA (reference sequence). CDR3 sequence: CSALAAEQYF. In DNA form, the CDR3 reads TGCAGTGCTCTAGCAGCCGAGCAGTACTTC.

This clone was counted a few times. This rearrangement joins TRBV2 to TRBJ2-2; 8 bases are a match to TRBD2. CDR1 and CDR2 (germline): SNHLY, FYNNEI. CDR3 length: 13 amino acids. Trimming removed 7 bases from V and 6 bases from J; junction bases left unmatched: 4. Here the CDR3 DNA reads TGTGCCAGCAACGGGAGGGCCCCCGGGGAGCTGTTTTTT. Translated, it gives CASNGRAPGELFF.

This clone occurred once. A read error may produce the germline difference seen at one junction end. This rearrangement joins TRBV28 to TRBJ2-4; 8 nucleotides line up with TRBD1. This CDR3 is built from 11 residues. The germline V gene has CDR1 MDHEN and CDR2 SYDVKM. Written as DNA, the CDR3 is TGTGCCAGCAGTTTTTTGGGACAGGAGTTCTTC. Its protein is CASSFLGQEFF.

The rearrangement joins TRBV29-1 to TRBJ1-2; 9 bases match TRBD1. The CDR3 consists of 13 residues. The V and J ends lost 7 bases and 7 bases, in that order; junction bases with no gene match: 10. Germline values: CDR1 SQVTM, CDR2 ANQGSEA. The CDR3 DNA reads TGCAGCGGCCGACAGGGGGAATGGGGTGGCTACACCTTC. Translation gives CSGRQGEWGGYTF.

The genes are TRBV6-5 and TRBJ2-2, with a weak D call TRBD2 (6 bases). This CDR3 has 15 amino acids. V dropped 6 bases and J dropped 5 bases, with 16 bases sitting between them. In germline, CDR1 is MNHEY, CDR2 SVGAGI. CDR3 sequence reads: CASSARLGSTGELFF. DNA of the CDR3: TGTGCCAGCAGCGCCAGACTAGGGTCGACCGGGGAGCTGTTTTTT.

On this clone: The same CDR3 also results from other DNA sequences found in this sample. The J gene is TRBJ2-7, the V gene TRBV10-3, with D perhaps matching TRBD1 (5 bases). The CDR3 is made up of 12 amino acids. The ends were cut back, 4 bases at V and 1 base at J, with 5 bases in the middle. CDR1 and CDR2 from the germline V gene are ENHRY and SYGVKD. The CDR3 is CAISGQSYEQYF. CDR3 DNA sequence: TGTGCCATCAGTGGACAGTCCTACGAGCAGTACTTC.

The chain employs TRBV28 and TRBJ2-7; perhaps TRBD1 as D (6 bases). The CDR3 runs to 14 residues. Between the trimmed V and J ends, which lost 6 bases and 0 bases, there was a span of 12 bases. The germline CDR1 and CDR2 sequences are MDHEN and SYDVKM. CDR3 DNA sequence: TGTGCCAGCAGAATCCCGGGACACTCCTACGAGCAGTACTTC. Translated, it gives CASRIPGHSYEQYF.

V is TRBV7-9 and J is TRBJ1-2; 8 nucleotides align to TRBD1. Germline trimming cut 4 bases from V and 4 bases from J; bases unmatched to any gene: 5. The length of the CDR3 is 14 residues. Germline values: CDR1 SEHNR, CDR2 FQNEAQ (reference sequence). The CDR3 sequence: CASSSKTGAYGYTF. The CDR3 bases are TGTGCCAGCAGCTCAAAGACAGGGGCCTATGGCTACACCTTC.

CDR3 in amino acids: CASSPGQGAGGYTF. In DNA form, the CDR3 reads TGTGCCAGCAGCCCGGGACAGGGGGCTGGTGGCTACACCTTC. V and J are TRBV5-4 and TRBJ1-2, with TRBD1 matching 12 bases. Germline V lookup: CDR1 SGHNT, CDR2 YYREEE (reference sequence). The junction had 5 bases not matched to a gene; V was cut back by 4 bases and J by 7 bases. The CDR3 extends over 14 amino acids. The variable domain in full, with the rest retrieved from reference TRBV5-4 and TRBJ1-2, is ETGVTQSPTHLIKTRGQQVTLRCSSQSGHNTVSWYQQALGQGPQFIFQYYREEENGRGNFPPRFSGLQFPNYSSELNVNALELDDSALYLCASSPGQGAGGYTFGSGTRLTVV.